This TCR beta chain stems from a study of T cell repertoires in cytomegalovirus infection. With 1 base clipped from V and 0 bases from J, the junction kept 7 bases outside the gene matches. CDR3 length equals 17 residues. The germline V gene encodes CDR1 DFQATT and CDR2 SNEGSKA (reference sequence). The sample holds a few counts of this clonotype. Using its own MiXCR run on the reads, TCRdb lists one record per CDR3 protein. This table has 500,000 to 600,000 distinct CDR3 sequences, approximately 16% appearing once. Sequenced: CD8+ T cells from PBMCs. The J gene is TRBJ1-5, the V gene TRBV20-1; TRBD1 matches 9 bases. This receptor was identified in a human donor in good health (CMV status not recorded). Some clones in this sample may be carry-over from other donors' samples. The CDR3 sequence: CSARVRDRVYSNQPQHF. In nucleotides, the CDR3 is TGCAGTGCTAGAGTTCGGGACAGGGTCTATAGCAATCAGCCCCAGCATTTT.